These T cell receptor beta chains were read from a single sample in a study of T cell responses to AZD1222 COVID-19 vaccine. Profiled with immunoSEQ multiplex PCR; TCRdb holds only in-frame clones, not every one. The repertoire holds 150,000 to 190,000 clones, more than 85% seen once, with 1.5% in the top ten. Sequencing used peripheral blood, obtained 28 days after the second AZD1222 dose. The receptor set was obtained from an adult who received the AZD1222 COVID-19 vaccine. CDR3s include the opening cysteine and the closing phenylalanine or tryptophan. D genes are given only for firm matches. Only some rows state a clone size, as once, few, many or a class for expanded clones.

CDR3	DNA	length	size	V	D	J
CASSGTTGIEIPLNF	TGTGCCAGCAGTGGGACCACCGGGATCGAAATACCCCTAAATTTT	15	once	TRBV28	-	TRBJ1-3
CATSRDAGATNEKLFF	TGTGCCACCAGCAGAGATGCAGGGGCAACTAATGAAAAACTGTTTTTT	16	-	TRBV15	-	TRBJ1-4
CASSTGTGNYYGYTF	TGTGCCAGCAGCACCGGGACAGGGAATTACTATGGCTACACCTTC	15	-	TRBV11-2	TRBD1	TRBJ1-2
CASSLRQGGNSPLHF	TGTGCCAGCAGCTTAAGACAGGGCGGTAACTCACCCCTCCACTTT	15	-	TRBV7-9	TRBD1	TRBJ1-6
CASGLGSGANVLTF	TGTGCCAGCGGATTAGGCTCTGGGGCCAACGTCCTGACTTTC	14	-	TRBV5-6	-	TRBJ2-6
CATSDGWAEAFF	TGTGCCACCAGTGATGGGTGGGCTGAAGCTTTCTTT	12	-	TRBV24-1	-	TRBJ1-1
CASSARIADNEQFF	TGTGCCAGCAGCGCGAGGATCGCGGACAATGAGCAGTTCTTC	14	-	TRBV9	-	TRBJ2-1
CASSFYSTDTQYF	TGTGCCAGCAGCTTTTACAGCACAGATACGCAGTATTTT	13	-	TRBV5-6	-	TRBJ2-3
CASSLSDNQPQHF	TGTGCCAGCAGCCTCAGCGATAATCAGCCCCAGCATTTT	13	-	TRBV3-1/TRBV3-2	-	TRBJ1-5
CASSRGGDNEQYF	TGTGCCAGCAGTAGAGGTGGGGATAACGAGCAGTACTTC	13	-	TRBV28	-	TRBJ2-7
CASSAREESEKLFF	TGTGCCAGTAGCGCCCGGGAGGAGAGTGAAAAACTGTTTTTT	14	-	TRBV19	-	TRBJ1-4
CATSAGRQISYGYTF	TGTGCCACCAGCGCGGGTCGACAAATCAGCTATGGCTACACCTTC	15	-	TRBV15	-	TRBJ1-2
CASSNQGAGTDTQYF	TGTGCCAGTAGTAACCAGGGGGCGGGAACAGATACGCAGTATTTT	15	-	TRBV19	TRBD1	TRBJ2-3
CASSVGSGGRPYEQYF	TGCGCCAGCAGTGTGGGGAGTGGGGGGAGACCTTACGAGCAGTACTTC	16	once	TRBV10-2	-	TRBJ2-7